This T cell receptor beta chain emerged from a study of T-cell memory formation after mild COVID-19. Study as a whole: Largely, the TCR clusters proved donor specific.

General study points: Mainly in CM and EM were contracting CD4+ clones; CD8+ were in EMRA. Within pre-infection memory, some responding clones were found, suggesting cross-reactive memory joined.

This clonotype was counted ten times or more. Antigen specificity is unknown. Trimming shortened V by 1 base and J by 5 bases, and 11 bases separated the two germline ends. This CDR3 region has 14 residues. Germline V gene data show CDR1 as SGHVS and CDR2 as FNYEAQ. Sample barcodes and UMIs were carried by the TCR alpha and TCR beta cDNA libraries that 5'RACE generated with constant-segment primers. TCRdb re-called the 5' RACE reads through MiXCR, storing one row per CDR3 protein. The sample has approximately 400,000 distinct CDR3 sequences; approximately 24% are singletons. The chain couples TRBV7-6 to TRBJ1-1, with D unclear. The clonotype was recovered from an adult woman who had mild COVID-19 (a few samples of this study predate the infection). Cell type and time point are not known. Sequenced sample: PBMCs or a T cell subset sorted from them (not recorded which). CDR3: CASSLDNTGTEAFF. The CDR3 DNA reads as TGTGCCAGCAGCTTAGACAACACTGGGACTGAAGCTTTCTTT.